This is a list of T cell receptor beta chains from one sample in a study of T-cell memory formation after mild COVID-19. One entry per CDR3 protein results from TCRdb running MiXCR on the 5' RACE reads. Among 240,000 or so distinct CDR3 sequences, approximately 9% were seen once, and the ten largest hold 22%. What was sequenced was PBMCs or a T cell subset sorted from them (not recorded which). The receptors here all came from a man younger than 35 who had mild COVID-19 (a few samples of this study predate the infection). Cell type and time point are not known. Both conserved end residues are part of each CDR3. Fields, in order: V gene, J gene, clone size, D gene, CDR3 protein, CDR3 DNA. The D gene is left open where the match is weak. A row's size may be missing; if present it is once, few, many or a size class.

>TRBV4-2|TRBJ2-5|few|-
CASSHTSSLETQYF
TGTGCCAGCAGCCATACTTCTAGTTTAGAGACCCAGTACTTC
>TRBV11-2|TRBJ2-1|-|TRBD2
CASSFLTSGVPYNEQFF
TGTGCCAGCAGCTTCCTCACTAGCGGGGTGCCCTACAATGAGCAGTTCTTC
>TRBV20-1|TRBJ1-5|few|-
CSALTGISQPQHF
TGCAGTGCTCTAACAGGGATTAGTCAGCCCCAGCATTTT
>TRBV29-1|TRBJ2-3|few|-
CSVGGARDTQYF
TGCAGCGTTGGGGGGGCGAGAGATACGCAGTATTTT
>TRBV3-1|TRBJ2-7|few|TRBD1
CASSRPGQGASEQYF
TGTGCCAGCAGTCGACCGGGACAGGGGGCCAGCGAGCAGTACTTC
>TRBV4-3|TRBJ2-1|few|TRBD2
CASSRGGTRNEQFF
TGCGCCAGCAGCCGAGGAGGGACTAGGAATGAGCAGTTCTTC
>TRBV20-1|TRBJ1-1|-|-
CSARDGRGTEAFF
TGCAGTGCTAGAGATGGAAGAGGGACTGAAGCTTTCTTT
>TRBV6-5|TRBJ2-7|many|-
CASSYGQGGYEQYF
TGTGCCAGCAGTTACGGGCAGGGGGGGTACGAGCAGTACTTC
>TRBV12-3/TRBV12-4|TRBJ2-1|many|-
CASSLTDRSYNEQFF
TGTGCCAGCAGTTTAACCGACCGCTCCTACAATGAGCAGTTCTTC
>TRBV11-1|TRBJ2-1|few|-
CASSLSSVEQFF
TGTGCCAGCAGCTTATCTTCAGTTGAGCAGTTCTTC
>TRBV6-5|TRBJ1-2|few|-
CASSPLQDDYGYTF
TGTGCCAGCAGCCCCCTCCAGGACGACTATGGCTACACCTTC
>TRBV5-1|TRBJ2-3|few|TRBD2
CASSTTSGGRDTQYF
TGCGCCAGCAGCACCACTAGCGGGGGGCGTGATACGCAGTATTTT
>TRBV7-9|TRBJ2-3|-|TRBD2
CASTRRGYPDTQYF
TGTGCCAGCACTCGGCGGGGGTACCCAGATACGCAGTATTTT
>TRBV5-1|TRBJ2-5|few|-
CASSFSALGWGETQYF
TGCGCCAGCAGCTTTTCGGCCTTGGGCTGGGGAGAGACCCAGTACTTC
>TRBV7-2|TRBJ1-2|few|TRBD1
CASEYGQVGYTF
TGTGCCAGCGAATATGGACAGGTGGGCTACACCTTC
>TRBV12-3/TRBV12-4|TRBJ1-1|many|-
CASSFSGTEAFF
TGTGCCAGCAGTTTTAGTGGCACTGAAGCTTTCTTT
>TRBV7-3|TRBJ2-2|-|-
CASSFTVNTGELFF
TGTGCCAGCAGCTTTACAGTAAACACCGGGGAGCTGTTTTTT
>TRBV7-3|TRBJ2-2|many|TRBD2
CASSFQAGLGNTGELFF
TGTGCCAGCAGCTTTCAAGCGGGACTAGGGAACACCGGGGAGCTGTTTTTT
>TRBV7-3|TRBJ1-2|few|TRBD1
CASSLSPLTGGNGYTF
TGTGCCAGCAGCTTAAGCCCTTTGACAGGGGGCAATGGCTACACCTTC
>TRBV5-1|TRBJ1-6|-|-
CASSPDSYSPLHF
TGCGCCAGCAGCCCGGACAGTTATTCACCCCTCCACTTT
>TRBV30|TRBJ2-7|-|-
CAWSDRTTKSYEQYF
TGTGCCTGGAGTGACCGGACAACGAAATCCTACGAGCAGTACTTC
>TRBV7-2|TRBJ2-5|-|-
CASTHDRRQTQYF
TGTGCCAGCACCCACGACAGGCGGCAGACCCAGTACTTC
>TRBV20-1|TRBJ2-3|few|TRBD2
CSATSGGATDTQYF
TGCAGTGCTACTAGCGGGGGGGCCACAGATACGCAGTATTTT
>TRBV24-1|TRBJ2-2|-|TRBD2
CATSDSSGGLTGELFF
TGTGCCACCAGTGACTCCAGCGGGGGGCTCACCGGGGAGCTGTTTTTT
>TRBV5-1|TRBJ1-1|-|TRBD1
CASSLTGVFKDTEAFF
TGCGCCAGCAGCTTGACAGGGGTATTCAAGGACACTGAAGCTTTCTTT